The 15 T cell receptor beta chains listed next were all sequenced from one sample in a study of CD8+ T cells in alopecia areata. Regarding treatment: oral pan-JAK inhibitor, 5-10 mg twice daily. Sequencing relied on a cDNA template that was reverse transcribed from extracted RNA. Clones were read by immunoSEQ multiplex PCR, and TCRdb kept only the in-frame ones, dropping some. The sample has about 180,000 clones, 51% seen once. This specimen was CD8+ T cells sorted from blood, taken around week 53, from a patient treated with tofacitinib. The receptors stem from a human donor with alopecia areata.

This chain links TRBV5-6 with TRBJ2-5; 8 bases fit TRBD2. Losses at the gene ends were 0 bases for V and 5 bases for J; bases not matched to a gene: 9. Germline CDR1 is SGHDT and CDR2 is YYEEEE. The CDR3 runs to 16 residues. The CDR3 spells CASSLELAAPRETQYF. The CDR3 nucleotides read TGTGCCAGCAGCTTGGAACTAGCGGCCCCCCGCGAGACCCAGTACTTC.

This clone turned up a few times. The gene calls are TRBV2 and TRBJ2-5; D gene unclear. This CDR3 is built from 15 residues. Germline CDR1 is SNHLY and CDR2 is FYNNEI. V lost 3 bases and J 1 base, leaving 12 bases between the germline ends. The CDR3 sequence: CASSEFPGRQETQYF. The CDR3 nucleotides are TGTGCCAGCAGTGAGTTCCCTGGCCGCCAAGAGACCCAGTACTTC.

The CDR3 protein is CATSRDRLGDKAYF. The CDR3 DNA reads TGTGCCACCAGCAGAGATAGGCTCGGGGACAAGGCGTACTTC. V gene TRBV15 combines with J gene TRBJ2-5, with a possible D match to TRBD1 (6 bases). Per germline, CDR1 LNHNV and CDR2 YYDKDF (reference sequence). The CDR3 is 14 amino acids. With 0 bases removed from V and 13 bases from J, the gap between germline ends came to 18 bases.

The chain joins TRBV5-6 to TRBJ2-7; D remains ambiguous. The ends were cut back, 2 bases at V and 2 bases at J, with 11 bases in the middle. Germline CDR1 is SGHDT and CDR2 is YYEEEE. This CDR3 is built from 14 residues. CDR3 coding DNA: TGTGCCAGCAGCTTTGGGATAGGGACCTACGAGCAGTACTTC. Its translation is CASSFGIGTYEQYF.

The rearrangement joins TRBV2 to TRBJ1-3; maybe TRBD1 (5 bases). The V and J ends lost 6 bases and 0 bases respectively, with 15 bases between them. The CDR3 sequence is 16 residues long. Germline CDR1 and CDR2: SNHLY and FYNNEI. The CDR3, as DNA: TGTGCCAGCAGGAGCCGGGACTCAAACTCTGGAAACACCATATATTTT. The encoded protein is CASRSRDSNSGNTIYF.

Note on this clone: Additional DNA sequences in this sample encode the identical CDR3. The V gene is TRBV29-1, the J gene TRBJ1-1, with a possible D match to TRBD1 (6 bases). Germline CDR1 SQVTM, CDR2 ANQGSEA. The V end lost 3 bases, the J end lost 4 bases, and 6 bases lay between the germline ends. CDR3 size: 11 residues. As DNA, the CDR3 is TGCAGCGTTGACAGGGGCACTGAAGCTTTCTTT. Its protein product is CSVDRGTEAFF.

V and J are TRBV19 and TRBJ2-6; D remains unclear. The V end was cut by 2 bases, the J end by 2 bases, with 7 bases between. Germline CDR1 reads LNHDA; CDR2 reads SQIVND (reference sequence). CDR3 size: 15 residues. The DNA for the CDR3 is TGTGCCAGTAGTATACTCCCCACTGGGGCCAACGTCCTGACTTTC. Amino acid sequence: CASSILPTGANVLTF. The whole variable domain, filled in from reference TRBV19 and TRBJ2-6, reads DGGITQSPKYLFRKEGQNVTLSCEQNLNHDAMYWYRQDPGQGLRLIYYSQIVNDFQKGDIAEGYSVSREKKESFPLTVTSAQKNPTAFYLCASSILPTGANVLTFGAGSRLTVL.

The chain combines TRBV27 with TRBJ1-5, with 7 bases that match TRBD1. The germline V gene has CDR1 MNHEY and CDR2 SMNVEV (reference sequence). The junction had 6 bases not matched to a gene; V was cut back by 5 bases and J by 2 bases. This CDR3 spans 15 amino acids. The CDR3 DNA reads TGTGCCAGCAGTCTCGACAGGGTGGGCAATCAGCCCCAGCATTTT. Encoded protein: CASSLDRVGNQPQHF.

The CDR3, as DNA: TGTGCCAGCAGCCCGCAGGTCGGGCATCTTGACGAGCAGTACTTC. This codes for CASSPQVGHLDEQYF. The chain recombines TRBV4-2 with TRBJ2-7; D unresolved. Germline values: CDR1 LGHNA, CDR2 YNFKEQ. Trimming cost V 4 bases and J 5 bases, with 18 bases left between them. The CDR3 consists of 15 residues.

CDR3 sequence: CASRLPGDYTGELFF. The CDR3 region has the DNA TGTGCCAGCAGGTTGCCGGGGGACTACACCGGGGAGCTGTTTTTT. The chain has TRBV7-2 and TRBJ2-2, with a weak D call TRBD2 (6 bases). Deletions cut 6 bases from V and 3 bases from J, with 14 bases between. The CDR3 is 15 amino acids. The germline V gene encodes CDR1 SGHTA and CDR2 FQGNSA.

V usage is TRBV25-1 and J usage is TRBJ2-3, with a tentative D call TRBD2 (6 bases). The germline CDR1 and CDR2 sequences are MGHDK and SYGVNS. The CDR3 covers 10 residues. V was shortened by 8 bases and J by 8 bases, with 8 bases between the two germline ends. CDR3 in DNA: TGTGCCAGCGGAGGGATTACGCAGTATTTT. Protein: CASGGITQYF.

The chain joins TRBV14 to TRBJ1-2; TRBD1 matches at 8 bases. Trimming removed 3 bases from V and 5 bases from J; junction bases left unmatched: 2. The CDR3 is 13 residues long. CDR1 is SGHDN and CDR2 is FVKESK in the germline V gene. The CDR3 sequence: CASSHGQGYGYTF. The CDR3 DNA is TGTGCCAGCAGCCACGGACAGGGATATGGCTACACCTTC.

In this sample, this clone turned up a few times. The chain has TRBV4-3 and TRBJ2-3, with a weak D call TRBD1 (7 bases). CDR1 and CDR2 (germline): LGHNA, YSLEER. The germline V and J ends were trimmed by 1 base and 3 bases, with 11 bases remaining between them. The CDR3 covers 15 residues. This CDR3 reads CASSQGAGGTDTQYF. The CDR3 region has the DNA TGCGCCAGCAGCCAAGGCGCAGGGGGGACAGATACGCAGTATTTT.

The J gene is TRBJ2-3, the V gene TRBV2; 15 bases are a match to TRBD2. Unmatched junction bases numbered 5, after V lost 5 bases and J lost 5 bases. The CDR3 consists of 16 residues. Germline V CDR1 and CDR2: SNHLY, FYNNEI. In DNA, the CDR3 is TGTGCCAGCAGTTCCGGGACTAGCGGGGGGAGAGATACGCAGTATTTT. Translating gives CASSSGTSGGRDTQYF.

The CDR3 sequence is CASSVDGSEQFF. CDR3 DNA: TGTGCCAGCAGCGTAGATGGGAGTGAGCAGTTCTTC. The chain links TRBV9 to TRBJ2-1; TRBD2 might be the D (5 bases). CDR1 SGDLS and CDR2 YYNGEE come from the germline V gene. This CDR3 has 12 residues. V was trimmed by 0 bases and J by 9 bases, leaving 7 bases between them.